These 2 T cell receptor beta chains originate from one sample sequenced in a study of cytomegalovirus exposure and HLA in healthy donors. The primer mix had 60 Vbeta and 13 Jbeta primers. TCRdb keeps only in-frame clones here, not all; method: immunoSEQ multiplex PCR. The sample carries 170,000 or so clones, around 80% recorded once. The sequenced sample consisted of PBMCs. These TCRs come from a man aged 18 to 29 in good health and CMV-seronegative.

CDR3 sequence: CASTPGTGGVEAFF. In DNA form, the CDR3 reads TGTGCCAGCACCCCCGGGACAGGGGGCGTAGAAGCTTTCTTT. The V call is TRBV27, the J call TRBJ1-1; 12 bases line up with TRBD1. The germline CDR1 and CDR2 sequences are MNHEY and SMNVEV (reference sequence). This CDR3 region has 14 residues. V was clipped by 7 bases and J by 8 bases; unmatched bases: 8.

CDR3 coding DNA: TGTGCCAGCAGTAGGTTTCGGGAGACCTATGGCTACACCTTC. Translated: CASSRFRETYGYTF. The chain employs TRBV2 and TRBJ1-2, with D unresolved. V lost 5 bases, J lost 4 bases, and 14 bases lay in between. The CDR3 runs to 14 residues. Looked up from germline, CDR1 is SNHLY and CDR2 is FYNNEI. Drawing the rest from reference TRBV2 and TRBJ1-2, the complete variable domain is EPEVTQTPSHQVTQMGQEVILRCVPISNHLYFYWYRQILGQKVEFLVSFYNNEISEKSEIFDDQFSVERPDGSNFTLKIRSTKLEDSAMYFCASSRFRETYGYTFGSGTRLTVV.